This T cell receptor (beta chain) was recorded in a study of blood T cell repertoires in COVID-19. Looking at the study overall: Sites across the United States, Italy and Spain contributed samples from acute and convalescent COVID-19. The cDNA or gDNA used as material had been derived from T cells, B-cell-depleted T cells, or PBMCs.

CDR3 size: 17 residues. V shed 0 bases and J 3 bases; nucleotides not matched to a gene: 6. The germline CDR1 and CDR2 sequences are SGHNT and YYREEE (reference sequence). The authors' processing: From reference gene primer amplification, estimates of nucleated cell counts were derived. Profiled with immunoSEQ multiplex PCR; TCRdb holds only in-frame clones, not every one. D and trimming come from the DNA, and the V and J calls and clone size come from that table. The sample records 95,000 to 100,000 clones, approximately 91% being singletons. This chain links TRBV5-4 with TRBJ1-4; 9 bases map to TRBD1. Sequencing input: peripheral blood. This TCR was sampled from a man between 45 and 60 years old with acute or convalescent COVID-19. CDR3: CASSLGATGGANEKLFF. As DNA, the CDR3 is TGTGCCAGCAGCTTGGGGGCGACAGGGGGAGCTAATGAAAAACTGTTTTTT.